Listed here is a single T cell receptor beta chain. Antigen: not known. The run depth of the assay was deep. Every subset had its genomic DNA shared out evenly among several immunoSEQ plates. The repertoire was sequenced with immunoSEQ multiplex PCR; TCRdb's copy has only in-frame clones and lacks some. The sample holds about 330,000 clones, around 86% seen once. This specimen comes from a study of shared clonotypes between healthy human individuals. Study outcomes and limitations: The genetic and exposure-history diversity represented was limited by few donors.

Each CD8 memory set brought CD45RO+ cells together with CCR7-negative CD45RA+ TemRA cells. Per germline, CDR1 MNHNS and CDR2 SASEGT. V lost 8 bases and J 5 bases, leaving 19 bases between the germline ends. The CDR3 consists of 14 residues. Material for sequencing was memory CD8+ T cells sorted from blood. As to subset: CD45RO+ cells pooled with CCR7-negative TemRA cells. This receptor was taken from a young man in good health. This sequence joins TRBV6-1 and TRBJ2-7; either TRBD1 or TRBD2 may supply D (5 bases each). The CDR3 sequence is CASDTGLAGDEQYF. DNA for the CDR3: TGTGCCAGCGATACGGGGCTAGCCGGGGACGAGCAGTACTTC.